The 8 T cell receptor beta chains in this list originate from one sample, sequenced in a study of CD8+CD57+ T cells in acquired aplastic anemia. TCR beta VDJ combinations and CDR3 sequences were profiled from genomic DNA. One entry per CDR3 protein results from TCRdb running MiXCR on the reads. The sample consists of approximately 150,000 distinct CDR3 sequences, roughly half of them appearing once. Individuals selected for sequencing had exhibited CD8+CD57+ cell expansion on flow cytometry. Sequencing was done on a sample of sorted CD4+, CD8+, or CD8+CD57+ T cells (not recorded which) from PBMCs. Receptor source: a human donor with aplastic anemia.

The chain links TRBV5-4 to TRBJ1-4; D not certain. Per the germline V gene, CDR1 is SGHNT and CDR2 is YYREEE (reference sequence). CDR3 length equals 15 residues. V was clipped by 0 bases and J by 0 bases, with 6 bases between them. The CDR3 coding sequence is TGTGCCAGCAGCTTGGGTGGGTCAACTAATGAAAAACTGTTTTTT. It translates to CASSLGGSTNEKLFF.

The chain combines TRBV11-1 with TRBJ2-3; D unresolved. V lost 3 bases and J lost 1, with 14 bases in between. This CDR3 spans 16 amino acids. Germline CDR1 SGHAT, CDR2 FQDESV (reference sequence). CDR3 loop: CASSFPPRRGTDTQYF. CDR3 nucleotides: TGTGCCAGCAGCTTCCCACCAAGGCGCGGCACAGATACGCAGTATTTT.

This clonotype has only a few counts. The rearrangement joins TRBV7-6 to TRBJ2-5, with D hard to call. This CDR3 contains 11 residues. CDR1 and CDR2 from the germline V gene are SGHVS and FNYEAQ. V was shortened by 3 bases and J by 7 bases, with 6 bases between the two germline ends. Here the CDR3 DNA reads TGTGCCAGCAGCTTGTACGGGACCCAGTACTTC. It yields the protein CASSLYGTQYF.

This clonotype was observed a few times. The chain recombines TRBV10-3 with TRBJ2-5, with TRBD2 as a possible D gene (6 bases). CDR3 length: 15 amino acids. Trimming took 0 bases from V and 0 from J, leaving 8 bases between them. Germline CDR1 and CDR2: ENHRY and SYGVKD. In DNA, the CDR3 is TGTGCCATCAGTGAGTCGTGGACTAACCAAGAGACCCAGTACTTC. Residues: CAISESWTNQETQYF.

This clonotype appeared many times. The chain carries TRBV24-1 and TRBJ2-3; D is possibly TRBD2 (5 bases). This CDR3 contains 16 residues. Germline V gene data show CDR1 as KGHDR and CDR2 as SFDVKD. V dropped 4 bases and J dropped 0 bases, with 13 bases sitting between them. The CDR3 loop reads CATSDPGRGSTDTQYF. In DNA, the CDR3 is TGTGCCACCAGTGACCCAGGACGGGGAAGCACAGATACGCAGTATTTT.

This clonotype occurred many times. CDR3 in amino acids: CASSAGTGDYGYTF. The CDR3 DNA reads as TGTGCCAGCAGTGCCGGGACAGGAGACTATGGCTACACCTTC. This rearrangement joins TRBV6-4 to TRBJ1-2, with 8 bases that match TRBD1. The CDR3 consists of 14 residues. Trimming took 4 bases from V and 3 from J; bases not matched to a gene: 4. Per the germline V gene, CDR1 is MRHNA and CDR2 is SNTAGT.

There are many counts of this clonotype. The V and J genes are TRBV9 and TRBJ2-1; the match to TRBD2 covers 11 bases. After removal of 0 bases from V and 8 bases from J, the junction contained 1 base not matched to a gene. The CDR3 has 14 residues. Germline values: CDR1 SGDLS, CDR2 YYNGEE. CDR3 sequence: CASSVGTSGHEQFF. The CDR3 nucleotides read TGTGCCAGCAGCGTAGGGACTAGCGGGCATGAGCAGTTCTTC. The variable domain in full, with the rest retrieved from reference TRBV9 and TRBJ2-1, is DSGVTQTPKHLITATGQRVTLRCSPRSGDLSVYWYQQSLDQGLQFLIQYYNGEERAKGNILERFSAQQFPDLHSELNLSSLELGDSALYFCASSVGTSGHEQFFGPGTRLTVL.

The chain has TRBV2 and TRBJ2-7, with 8 nucleotides matching TRBD2. Looked up from germline, CDR1 is SNHLY and CDR2 is FYNNEI. V was clipped by 4 bases and J by 5 bases; unmatched bases: 7. This CDR3 comprises 14 residues. The DNA for the CDR3 is TGTGCCAGCAGTGTGGGCGGGGGGCCCGACGAGCAGTACTTC. It encodes CASSVGGGPDEQYF.